This T cell receptor beta chain is from a study of response to subunit inactivated influenza vaccine. Using its own MiXCR run on the RT-PCR reads, TCRdb lists one record per CDR3 protein. Among some 600,000 distinct CDR3 sequences listed, less than 15% were seen once. On this clonotype itself: The antigen remains undetermined.

Whole-study findings and limits: Authors suggested seasonal influenza vaccinations each recruit few new T cells.

Germline CDR1 is SEHNR and CDR2 is FQNEAQ (reference sequence). This CDR3 has 11 amino acids. V shed 5 bases and J 13 bases; nucleotides not matched to a gene: 5. This chain links TRBV7-9 with TRBJ2-3, with 8 bases that match TRBD1. The sequence was collected from a middle-aged man who received an inactivated influenza vaccine. The source material was PBMCs from blood, sampled about 14 days before vaccination. DNA for the CDR3: TGTGCCAGCAGCGCCCGGGACAGGAAGTATTTT. Amino acid sequence: CASSARDRKYF.